Each of the 26 T cell receptor beta chains below was sequenced from the same sample in a study of shared clonotypes between healthy human individuals. The protocol was immunoSEQ multiplex PCR, while the TCRdb copy is restricted to in-frame clones and leaves out a portion. Of approximately 510,000 clones in the sample, less than 85% were seen once. Sequencing was done on a sample of PBMCs. Receptors originate from a woman in her thirties or forties in good health. Some clones in this sample may be carry-over from other donors' samples.

This clone was seen a handful of times. Other DNA sequences from this sample encode an identical CDR3 as well. The J gene is TRBJ2-2, the V gene TRBV5-1; 9 bases are a match to TRBD1. The V segment lost 7 bases and the J segment 5 bases; nucleotides outside the gene matches: 6. Germline CDR1 SGHRS, CDR2 YFSETQ. This CDR3 has 14 amino acids. The CDR3 bases are TGCGCCAGCTCGGGGACAGGGAATACCGGGGAGCTGTTTTTT. Protein: CASSGTGNTGELFF.

Concerning this clone itself: The same CDR3 is also encoded by other DNA sequences in this sample. The chain has TRBV28 and TRBJ2-7; 9 nucleotides agree with TRBD1. Germline V gene data show CDR1 as MDHEN and CDR2 as SYDVKM. With 4 bases clipped from V and 2 bases from J, the junction kept 6 bases outside the gene matches. The CDR3 loop spans 15 amino acids. CDR3 DNA: TGTGCCAGCAGTTCCACGGGGACAGGGACCTACGAGCAGTACTTC. The encoded protein is CASSSTGTGTYEQYF.

This sequence joins TRBV11-3 and TRBJ2-1; D gene unclear. The V gene lost 5 bases and the J gene lost 4 bases, with 9 bases spanning the gap. The germline gives CDR1 SGHNT, CDR2 YENEEA. This CDR3 is 13 amino acids long. The CDR3 loop is CASSPGPYNEQFF. In DNA form, the CDR3 reads TGTGCCAGCAGCCCCGGACCATACAATGAGCAGTTCTTC.

V gene TRBV7-2 combines with J gene TRBJ2-7; 9 bases are a match to TRBD1. Trimming at V came to 5 bases and at J to 6 bases, leaving 8 bases not matched to a gene. Per germline, CDR1 SGHTA and CDR2 FQGNSA. The CDR3 consists of 14 residues. The DNA for the CDR3 is TGTGCCAGCAGCATCCGGACAGGGGACTTCGAGCAGTACTTC. It yields the protein CASSIRTGDFEQYF.

The chain employs TRBV19 and TRBJ2-3; 9 bases align to TRBD2. This CDR3 has 16 residues. V lost 1 base and J lost 4; bases outside the gene matches: 6. The germline CDR1 and CDR2 sequences are LNHDA and SQIVND (reference sequence). CDR3 region: CASSIVGSGSADTQYF. In DNA, the CDR3 is TGTGCCAGTAGTATAGTCGGTAGCGGGAGCGCAGATACGCAGTATTTT.

The V call is TRBV15, the J call TRBJ2-3; TRBD2 agrees at 11 bases. Germline values: CDR1 LNHNV, CDR2 YYDKDF (reference sequence). The CDR3 spans 13 residues. Germline trimming cut 11 bases from V and 5 bases from J; bases unmatched to any gene: 6. This chain's CDR3 is CAVGTSGIDTQYF. CDR3 in DNA: TGTGCCGTCGGGACTAGCGGTATAGATACGCAGTATTTT.

This clone has just a few counts. J is TRBJ1-1 and V is TRBV27; D gene unclear. CDR3 length: 13 amino acids. Germline-derived CDR1 and CDR2 are MNHEY and SMNVEV (reference sequence). The V gene lost 1 base and the J gene lost 11 bases, with 14 bases spanning the gap. The DNA for the CDR3 is TGTGCCAGCAGTTTATTTAGAGGAGGTTGGGCTTTCTTT. Amino acid sequence: CASSLFRGGWAFF.

This chain links TRBV6-6 with TRBJ2-7; 8 bases are a match to TRBD1. Germline V gene lookup returns CDR1 MNHNY and CDR2 SVGAGI (reference sequence). The CDR3 totals 14 residues. Trimming at V came to 7 bases and at J to 0 bases, leaving 5 bases not matched to a gene. This CDR3 is CASNRDRTSYEQYF. The CDR3 DNA follows: TGTGCCAGCAATCGGGACAGGACCTCCTACGAGCAGTACTTC.

The V call is TRBV9, the J call TRBJ2-7; D is tentatively TRBD1 or TRBD2 (5 bases each). The CDR3 runs to 16 residues. CDR1 is SGDLS and CDR2 is YYNGEE in the germline V gene. V was clipped by 4 bases and J by 0 bases, with 17 bases between them. CDR3 bases: TGTGCCAGCAGCCCTTCCCGGGACGCCGTCTCCTACGAGCAGTACTTC. Amino acids: CASSPSRDAVSYEQYF.

V is TRBV6-1 and J is TRBJ2-7; 9 nucleotides line up with TRBD1. The J segment lost 6 bases and the V segment lost 8 bases, leaving 11 bases of the junction unmatched. The CDR3 totals 14 residues. CDR1 is MNHNS, CDR2 SASEGT, per germline. This chain's CDR3 is CASQEDRGAVEQYF. DNA of the CDR3: TGTGCCAGCCAAGAGGACAGGGGTGCGGTCGAGCAGTACTTC.

Written as DNA, the CDR3 is TGTGCCAGCAGTTTGAAGCGGGACGATGAGCAGTTCTTC. Amino acid sequence: CASSLKRDDEQFF. The chain combines TRBV27 with TRBJ2-1; 7 nucleotides agree with TRBD2. There are 13 residues in the CDR3. Per the germline V gene, CDR1 is MNHEY and CDR2 is SMNVEV (reference sequence). The trim removed 3 bases at V and 8 bases at J, leaving 4 bases unmatched.

The chain links TRBV6-4 to TRBJ1-1; D possibly corresponds to TRBD1 (5 bases). Trimming took off 6 bases at V and 0 bases at J, with 11 bases between the two ends. This CDR3 spans 14 amino acids. CDR1 is MRHNA, CDR2 SNTAGT, per germline. As DNA, the CDR3 is TGTGCCAGCAGCACCGGACACCTGAACACTGAAGCTTTCTTT. This translates into CASSTGHLNTEAFF.

This clone appeared a single time. The gene calls are TRBV6-1 and TRBJ1-4; maybe TRBD1 (6 bases). The CDR3 runs to 13 residues. The ends were cut back, 2 bases at V and 12 bases at J, with 13 bases in the middle. Germline CDR1 MNHNS, CDR2 SASEGT. CDR3 DNA: TGTGCCAGCAGTGAATACGGGGGGCGGGAACTGTTTTTT. Amino acids: CASSEYGGRELFF.

The V gene is TRBV29-1, the J gene TRBJ2-5; unclear D gene. The CDR3 is 11 residues long. V shed 7 bases and J shed 3 bases, with 9 bases lying between them. Germline-derived CDR1 and CDR2 are SQVTM and ANQGSEA. CDR3 nucleotide sequence: TGCAGCGCCGCTAAGAAAGAGACCCAGTACTTC. Protein product: CSAAKKETQYF. The full variable domain, completed using reference TRBV29-1 and TRBJ2-5, is SAVISQKPSRDICQRGTSLTIQCQVDSQVTMMFWYRQQPGQSLTLIATANQGSEATYESGFVIDKFPISRPNLTFSTLTVSNMSPEDSSIYLCSAAKKETQYFGPGTRLLVL.

CDR3 nucleotides: TGTGCCAGCAGCTTAACAGGACAGGGCGACACTGAAGCTTTCTTT. Its protein product is CASSLTGQGDTEAFF. The gene calls are TRBV11-2 and TRBJ1-1, with TRBD1 matching over 8 bases. The germline gives CDR1 SGHAT, CDR2 FQNNGV. J lost 3 bases, V lost 2 bases, and 5 bases had no gene match. This CDR3 is 15 amino acids long.

The chain carries TRBV18 and TRBJ1-1; the D is unclear. The CDR3 spans 13 residues. The germline gives CDR1 KGHSH, CDR2 LQKENI. With 1 base removed from V and 1 base from J, the gap between germline ends came to 4 bases. CDR3 DNA sequence: TGTGCCAGCTCACCACTCAAGAACACTGAAGCTTTCTTT. This codes for CASSPLKNTEAFF. The full variable domain, rest sourced from reference TRBV18 and TRBJ1-1, is NAGVMQNPRHLVRRRGQEARLRCSPMKGHSHVYWYRQLPEEGLKFMVYLQKENIIDESGMPKERFSAEFPKEGPSILRIQQVVRGDSAAYFCASSPLKNTEAFFGQGTRLTVV.

The CDR3 is CASSGRPGLAAYEQYF. The CDR3 DNA reads as TGTGCCAGTAGTGGTAGACCGGGACTAGCGGCCTACGAGCAGTACTTC. The chain uses TRBV19 and TRBJ2-7; 11 bases are a match to TRBD2. Germline V gene sequence: CDR1 LNHDA, CDR2 SQIVND (reference sequence). This CDR3 is built from 16 residues. V gave up 5 bases and J gave up 2 bases; unmatched junction bases: 8.

The chain links TRBV27 to TRBJ2-7; no reliable D call. The germline V gene encodes CDR1 MNHEY and CDR2 SMNVEV (reference sequence). The V end lost 10 bases, the J end lost 4 bases, and 2 bases lay between the germline ends. This CDR3 is built from 8 residues. The CDR3 loop reads CANYEQYF. The DNA for the CDR3 is TGTGCCAATTACGAGCAGTACTTC.

The genes are TRBV5-1 and TRBJ2-5; TRBD2 agrees at 11 bases. The CDR3 spans 15 residues. CDR1 is SGHRS, CDR2 YFSETQ, per germline. J gave up 4 bases and V 4 bases, and 6 bases lay outside the gene matches. CDR3 coding DNA: TGCGCCAGCAGCCCCTCGACTAGCGGGGCAGAGACCCAGTACTTC. This encodes CASSPSTSGAETQYF.

The chain recombines TRBV25-1 with TRBJ2-3, with 7 nucleotides matching TRBD2. Germline assignment: CDR1 MGHDK and CDR2 SYGVNS. CDR3 length equals 13 residues. V lost 8 bases and J lost 4; bases outside the gene matches: 6. CDR3 in DNA: TGTGCCAGCCCCGGGGAGGGGTCAGATACGCAGTATTTT. This gives the protein CASPGEGSDTQYF.

V gene TRBV6-1 combines with J gene TRBJ2-1, with D perhaps TRBD1 or TRBD2 (5 bases each). Germline V lookup: CDR1 MNHNS, CDR2 SASEGT. CDR3 length equals 12 residues. V was cut by 6 bases and J by 10 bases, with 13 bases left in between. The CDR3 reads CASRWGSEEQFF. CDR3 bases: TGTGCCAGCAGGTGGGGGTCGGAGGAGCAGTTCTTC.

V and J are TRBV10-3 and TRBJ2-1; 11 bases fit TRBD2. Germline-derived CDR1 and CDR2 are ENHRY and SYGVKD. J gave up 11 bases and V 0 bases, and 9 bases lay outside the gene matches. The CDR3 is 16 residues long. CDR3 in DNA: TGTGCCATCAGTGAGTCAGAGGTAGCGGGAGGGGGGAAGCAGTTCTTC. This sequence encodes CAISESEVAGGGKQFF.

The J gene is TRBJ2-3, the V gene TRBV4-3; 9 bases align to TRBD2. The CDR3 length is 16 residues. The V and J ends lost 4 bases and 4 bases, in that order; junction bases with no gene match: 9. In germline, CDR1 is LGHNA, CDR2 YSLEER. The DNA of the CDR3 is TGCGCCAGCAGCCGACATAGCGGGAGTCTCGCAGATACGCAGTATTTT. Residues: CASSRHSGSLADTQYF.

The chain is built from TRBV6-1 and TRBJ1-6; D gene ambiguous. V gave up 7 bases and J gave up 2 bases, with 9 bases separating them. The germline V gene has CDR1 MNHNS and CDR2 SASEGT. The CDR3 has 14 amino acids. In DNA, the CDR3 is TGTGCCAGCAATGAGGGTACCTATAATTCACCCCTCCACTTT. This encodes CASNEGTYNSPLHF.

V usage is TRBV6-5 and J usage is TRBJ2-7; 8 nucleotides match TRBD2. The CDR3 consists of 14 residues. Germline V gives CDR1 MNHEY, CDR2 SVGAGI. Trimming removed 6 bases from V and 3 bases from J; junction bases left unmatched: 7. CDR3 residues: CASSPSGRGYEQYF. For the CDR3, the DNA is TGTGCCAGCAGCCCTTCCGGGAGGGGCTACGAGCAGTACTTC.

About this clone itself: The same CDR3 also results from other DNA sequences found in this sample. The J gene is TRBJ2-7, the V gene TRBV18, with 9 nucleotides matching TRBD1. J was trimmed by 2 bases and V by 3 bases; bases with no gene match: 2. This CDR3 region has 14 residues. Germline CDR1 and CDR2: KGHSH and LQKENI. This CDR3 is CASSPRQGAYEQYF. CDR3 in DNA: TGTGCCAGCTCACCTAGACAGGGGGCCTACGAGCAGTACTTC.